The subject of this entry is one T cell receptor (beta chain). This clone was seen a handful of times. Its antigen target is currently unknown. No much larger clonotype is one base removed from it; base qualities were not supplied. The samples were taken from patients with Merkel cell carcinoma. The sample originates from a study of T cells and Merkel cell carcinoma outcomes (dated by TCRdb to about 2020). Regarding the research as a whole: The study examined the tumor T-cell repertoire together with T-cell density as predictors of clinical outcome in patients with Merkel cell carcinoma.

Overall results and qualifications from the work: According to the report, clinical outcomes in Merkel cell carcinoma patients could be predicted using T-cell density together with features of the T-cell repertoire.

From the cysteine up to the phenylalanine, the CDR3 has a length of 11 residues. Just the 33-base CDR3 DNA is kept, in frame starting at base 1. Reading the germline V gene gives CDR1 LGHNT and CDR2 FRNRAP. V is pared back by 7 bases and J by 4 bases, with 7 bases lying between the germline termini. Libraries were made using the immunoSEQ multiplex PCR assay. TCRdb provides this immuneACCESS table in a form limited to in-frame rearrangements. Some clones are lacking; in checked studies, under half of them reflect an unresolved V gene, and why the rest are absent is not known. The sample table holds 15,000 to 25,000 clones, of which roughly four fifths were seen once. The ten biggest clones cover 2.5% to 3.5% of the sample.

The TCR was taken from a human donor with Merkel cell carcinoma. This sequence uses TRBV12-5 and TRBJ1-2; the D gene identity is not certain. Sequenced: tumor tissue from Merkel cell carcinoma. The DNA reads as follows: TGTGCTAGTGACCGGTCCTATGGCTACACCTTC. Its product reads: CASDRSYGYTF. Reference TRBV12-5 and TRBJ1-2 genes cover what lies past the CDR3, so the full variable domain is DARVTQTPRHKVTEMGQEVTMRCQPILGHNTVFWYRQTMMQGLELLAYFRNRAPLDDSGMPKDRFSAEMPDATLATLKIQPSEPRDSAVYFCASDRSYGYTFGSGTRLTVV.